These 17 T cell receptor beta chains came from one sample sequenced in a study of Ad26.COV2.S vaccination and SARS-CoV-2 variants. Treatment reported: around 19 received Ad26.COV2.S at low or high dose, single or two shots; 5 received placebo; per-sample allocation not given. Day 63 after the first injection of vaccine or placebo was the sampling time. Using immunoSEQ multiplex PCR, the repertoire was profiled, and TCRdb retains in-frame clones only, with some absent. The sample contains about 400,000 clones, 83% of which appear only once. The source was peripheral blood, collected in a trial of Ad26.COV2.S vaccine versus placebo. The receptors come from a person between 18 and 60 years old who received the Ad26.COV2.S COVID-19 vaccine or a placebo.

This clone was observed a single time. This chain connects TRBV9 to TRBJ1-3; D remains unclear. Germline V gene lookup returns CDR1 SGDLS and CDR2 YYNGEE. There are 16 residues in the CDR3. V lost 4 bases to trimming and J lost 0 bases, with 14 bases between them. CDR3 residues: CASSTQEVSSGNTIYF. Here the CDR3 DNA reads TGTGCCAGCAGCACCCAGGAGGTCTCCTCTGGAAACACCATATATTTT.

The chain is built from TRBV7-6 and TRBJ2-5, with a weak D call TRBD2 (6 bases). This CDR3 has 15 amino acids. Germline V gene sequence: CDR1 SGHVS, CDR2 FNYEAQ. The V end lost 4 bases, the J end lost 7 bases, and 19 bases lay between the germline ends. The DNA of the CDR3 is TGTGCCAGCAGCTCCCGGGACTCAATCACCGGGACCCAGTACTTC. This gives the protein CASSSRDSITGTQYF.

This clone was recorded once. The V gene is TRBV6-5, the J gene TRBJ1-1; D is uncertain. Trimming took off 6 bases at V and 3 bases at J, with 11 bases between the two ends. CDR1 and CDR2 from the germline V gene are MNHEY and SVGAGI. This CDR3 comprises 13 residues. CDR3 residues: CASSQTSDTEAFF. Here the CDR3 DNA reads TGTGCCAGCAGCCAGACTTCGGACACTGAAGCTTTCTTT.

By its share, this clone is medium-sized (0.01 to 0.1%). DNA for the CDR3: TGTGCCAGTAGTATCGGTGGACAGGCCTATCAGCCCCAGCATTTT. Protein: CASSIGGQAYQPQHF. The chain is built from TRBV19 and TRBJ1-5; 7 nucleotides align to TRBD1. V trimming: 3 bases; J trimming: 5 bases; junction bases outside the gene matches: 7. Germline V gene sequence: CDR1 LNHDA, CDR2 SQIVND (reference sequence). The CDR3 is 15 amino acids.

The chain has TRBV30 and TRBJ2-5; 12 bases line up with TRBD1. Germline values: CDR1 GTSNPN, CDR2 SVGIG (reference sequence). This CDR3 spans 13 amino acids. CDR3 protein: CACGTGGAKTQYF. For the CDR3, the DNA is TGTGCTTGCGGGACAGGGGGCGCGAAGACCCAGTACTTC.

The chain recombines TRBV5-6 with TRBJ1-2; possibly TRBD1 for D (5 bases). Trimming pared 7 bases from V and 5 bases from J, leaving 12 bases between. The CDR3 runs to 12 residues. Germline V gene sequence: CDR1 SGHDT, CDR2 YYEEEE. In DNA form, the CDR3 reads TGTGCCAGCCGGGGCCCGGAGTATGGCTACACCTTC. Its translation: CASRGPEYGYTF.

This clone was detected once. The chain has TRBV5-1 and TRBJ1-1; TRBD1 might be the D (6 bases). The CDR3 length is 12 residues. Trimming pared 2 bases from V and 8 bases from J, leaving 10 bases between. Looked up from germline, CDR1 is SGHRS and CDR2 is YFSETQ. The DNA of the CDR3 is TGCGCCAGCAGCTTTATACAGGGCGAAGCTTTCTTT. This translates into CASSFIQGEAFF.

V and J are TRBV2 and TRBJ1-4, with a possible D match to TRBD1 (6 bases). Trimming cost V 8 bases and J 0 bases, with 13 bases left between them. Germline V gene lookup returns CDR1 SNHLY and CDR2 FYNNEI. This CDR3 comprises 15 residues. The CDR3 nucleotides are TGTGCCAGCGTAGGACAGATTCCAACTAATGAAAAACTGTTTTTT. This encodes CASVGQIPTNEKLFF.

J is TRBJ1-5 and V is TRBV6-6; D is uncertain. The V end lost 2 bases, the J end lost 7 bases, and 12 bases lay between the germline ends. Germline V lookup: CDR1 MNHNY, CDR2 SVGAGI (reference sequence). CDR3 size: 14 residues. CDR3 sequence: CASSYPGTGQPQHF. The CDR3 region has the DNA TGTGCCAGCAGTTACCCCGGCACCGGACAGCCCCAGCATTTT.

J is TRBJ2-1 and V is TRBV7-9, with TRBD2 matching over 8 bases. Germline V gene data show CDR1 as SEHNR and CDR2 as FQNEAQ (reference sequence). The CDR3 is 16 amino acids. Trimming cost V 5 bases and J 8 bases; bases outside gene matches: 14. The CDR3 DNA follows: TGTGCCAGCAGCCCCCCCCTCACGCGGGGGGTGTATGAGCAGTTCTTC. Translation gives CASSPPLTRGVYEQFF.

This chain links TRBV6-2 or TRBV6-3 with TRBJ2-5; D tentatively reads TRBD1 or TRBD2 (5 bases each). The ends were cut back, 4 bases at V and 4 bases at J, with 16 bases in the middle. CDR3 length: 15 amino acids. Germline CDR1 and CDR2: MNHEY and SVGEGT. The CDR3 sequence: CASSSYRGRRETQYF. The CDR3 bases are TGTGCCAGCAGTTCCTACCGGGGACGACGAGAGACCCAGTACTTC.

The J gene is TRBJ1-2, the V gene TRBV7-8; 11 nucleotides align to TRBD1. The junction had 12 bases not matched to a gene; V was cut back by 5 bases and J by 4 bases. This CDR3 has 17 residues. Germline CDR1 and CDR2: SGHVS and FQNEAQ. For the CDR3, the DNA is TGTGCCAGCAGCCAAAGGACCCGGACAGGGGGCGCCTATGGCTACACCTTC. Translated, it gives CASSQRTRTGGAYGYTF.

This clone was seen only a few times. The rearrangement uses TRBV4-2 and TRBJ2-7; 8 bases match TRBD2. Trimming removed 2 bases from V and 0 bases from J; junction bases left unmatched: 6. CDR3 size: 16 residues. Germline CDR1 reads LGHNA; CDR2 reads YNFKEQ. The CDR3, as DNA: TGTGCCAGCAGCCAAAGCGCACTAGCGGACTCCTACGAGCAGTACTTC. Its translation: CASSQSALADSYEQYF.

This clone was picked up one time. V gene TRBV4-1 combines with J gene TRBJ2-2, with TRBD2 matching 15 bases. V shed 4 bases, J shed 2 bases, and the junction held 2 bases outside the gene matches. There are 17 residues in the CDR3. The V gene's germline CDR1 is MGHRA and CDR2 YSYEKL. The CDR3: CASSRTSGGANTGELFF. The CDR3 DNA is TGCGCCAGCAGCCGGACTAGCGGGGGGGCTAACACCGGGGAGCTGTTTTTT.

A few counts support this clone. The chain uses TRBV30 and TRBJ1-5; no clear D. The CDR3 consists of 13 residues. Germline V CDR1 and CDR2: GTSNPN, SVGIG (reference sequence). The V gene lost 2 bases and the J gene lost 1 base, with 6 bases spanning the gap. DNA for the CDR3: TGTGCCTGGAGTACGCAGAGCAATCAGCCCCAGCATTTT. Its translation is CAWSTQSNQPQHF. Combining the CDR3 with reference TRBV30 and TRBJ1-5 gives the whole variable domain SQTIHQWPATLVQPVGSPLSLECTVEGTSNPNLYWYRQAAGRGLQLLFYSVGIGQISSEVPQNLSASRPQDRQFILSSKKLLLSDSGFYLCAWSTQSNQPQHFGDGTRLSIL.

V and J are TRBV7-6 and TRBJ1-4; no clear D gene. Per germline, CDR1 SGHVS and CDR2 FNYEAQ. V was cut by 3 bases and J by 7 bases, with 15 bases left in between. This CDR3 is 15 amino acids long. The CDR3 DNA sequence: TGTGCCAGCAGCTTGAGACGCACTGTACCTGAAAAACTGTTTTTT. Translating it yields CASSLRRTVPEKLFF.

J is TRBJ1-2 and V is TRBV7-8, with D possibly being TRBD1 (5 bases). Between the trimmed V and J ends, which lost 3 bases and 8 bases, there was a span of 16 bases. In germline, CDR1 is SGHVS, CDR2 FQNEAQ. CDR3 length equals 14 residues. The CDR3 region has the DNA TGTGCCAGCAGCTTGGCAGGGCGCGGGGAGGGCTACACCTTC. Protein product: CASSLAGRGEGYTF. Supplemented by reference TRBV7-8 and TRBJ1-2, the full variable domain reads GAGVSQSPRYKVAKRGQDVALRCDPISGHVSLFWYQQALGQGPEFLTYFQNEAQLDKSGLPSDRFFAERPEGSVSTLKIQRTQQEDSAVYLCASSLAGRGEGYTFGSGTRLTVV.